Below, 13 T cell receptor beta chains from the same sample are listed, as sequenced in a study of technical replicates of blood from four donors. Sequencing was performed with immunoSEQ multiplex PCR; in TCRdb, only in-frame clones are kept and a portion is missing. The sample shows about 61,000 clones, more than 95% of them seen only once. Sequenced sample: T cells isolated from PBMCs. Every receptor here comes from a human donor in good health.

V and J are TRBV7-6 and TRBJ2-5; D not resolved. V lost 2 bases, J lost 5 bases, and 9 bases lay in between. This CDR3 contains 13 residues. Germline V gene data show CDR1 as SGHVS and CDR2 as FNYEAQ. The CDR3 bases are TGTGCCAGCAGCTTACTAGTAACGGAGACCCAGTACTTC. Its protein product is CASSLLVTETQYF.

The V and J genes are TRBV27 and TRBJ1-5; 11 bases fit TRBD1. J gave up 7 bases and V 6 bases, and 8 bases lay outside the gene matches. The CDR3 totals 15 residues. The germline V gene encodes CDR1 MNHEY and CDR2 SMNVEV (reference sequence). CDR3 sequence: CASRAGQGESQPQHF. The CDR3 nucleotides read TGTGCCAGCAGGGCGGGACAGGGGGAGTCGCAGCCCCAGCATTTT.

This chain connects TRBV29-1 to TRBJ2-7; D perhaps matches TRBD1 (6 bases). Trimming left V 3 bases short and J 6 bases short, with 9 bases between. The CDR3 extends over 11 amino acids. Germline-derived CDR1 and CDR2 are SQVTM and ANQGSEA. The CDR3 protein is CSVEGAGEQYF. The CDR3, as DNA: TGCAGCGTTGAGGGGGCGGGCGAGCAGTACTTC.

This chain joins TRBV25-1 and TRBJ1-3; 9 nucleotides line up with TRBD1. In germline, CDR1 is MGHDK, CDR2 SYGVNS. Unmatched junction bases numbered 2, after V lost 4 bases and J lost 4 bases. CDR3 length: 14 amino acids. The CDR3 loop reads CASSGGTGGNTIYF. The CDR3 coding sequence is TGTGCCAGCAGTGGAGGGACAGGGGGAAACACCATATATTTT.

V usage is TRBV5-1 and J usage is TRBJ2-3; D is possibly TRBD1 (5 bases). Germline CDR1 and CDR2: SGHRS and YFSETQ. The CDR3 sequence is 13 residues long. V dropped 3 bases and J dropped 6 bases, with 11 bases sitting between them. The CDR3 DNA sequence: TGCGCCAGCAGCTCGGACAACCTCGATACGCAGTATTTT. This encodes CASSSDNLDTQYF.

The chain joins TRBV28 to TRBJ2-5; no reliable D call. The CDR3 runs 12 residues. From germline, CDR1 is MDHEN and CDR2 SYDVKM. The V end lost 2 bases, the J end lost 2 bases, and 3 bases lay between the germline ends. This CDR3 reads CASSLIQETQYF. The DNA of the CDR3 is TGTGCCAGCAGTTTAATACAAGAGACCCAGTACTTC. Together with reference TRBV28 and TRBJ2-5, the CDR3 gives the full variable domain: DVKVTQSSRYLVKRTGEKVFLECVQDMDHENMFWYRQDPGLGLRLIYFSYDVKMKEKGDIPEGYSVSREKKERFSLILESASTNQTSMYLCASSLIQETQYFGPGTRLLVL.

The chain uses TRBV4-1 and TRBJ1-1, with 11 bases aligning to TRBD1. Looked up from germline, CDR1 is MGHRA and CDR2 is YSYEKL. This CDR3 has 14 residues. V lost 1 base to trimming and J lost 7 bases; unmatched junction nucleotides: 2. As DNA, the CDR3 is TGCGCCAGCAGCCAAGTCGGGACAGGGGGTGAAGCTTTCTTT. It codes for CASSQVGTGGEAFF.

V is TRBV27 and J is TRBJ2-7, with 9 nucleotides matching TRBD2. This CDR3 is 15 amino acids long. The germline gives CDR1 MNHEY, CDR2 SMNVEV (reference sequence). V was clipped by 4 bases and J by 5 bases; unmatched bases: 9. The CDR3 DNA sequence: TGTGCCAGCAGTTCTTTGGGACTAGCTCTCGACGAGCAGTACTTC. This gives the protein CASSSLGLALDEQYF.

This CDR3 reads CSVVTGGWNEQFF. Here the CDR3 DNA reads TGCAGCGTTGTGACAGGGGGCTGGAATGAGCAGTTCTTC. The V gene is TRBV29-1, the J gene TRBJ2-1, with 10 bases identical to TRBD1. The CDR3 spans 13 residues. Unmatched junction bases numbered 4, after V lost 4 bases and J lost 7 bases. Germline V lookup: CDR1 SQVTM, CDR2 ANQGSEA.

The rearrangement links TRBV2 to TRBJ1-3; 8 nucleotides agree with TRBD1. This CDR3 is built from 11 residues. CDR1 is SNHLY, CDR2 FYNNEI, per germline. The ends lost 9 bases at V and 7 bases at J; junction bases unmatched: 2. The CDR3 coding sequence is TGTGCCAGAGGACAGGGTAACACCATATATTTT. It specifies CARGQGNTIYF.

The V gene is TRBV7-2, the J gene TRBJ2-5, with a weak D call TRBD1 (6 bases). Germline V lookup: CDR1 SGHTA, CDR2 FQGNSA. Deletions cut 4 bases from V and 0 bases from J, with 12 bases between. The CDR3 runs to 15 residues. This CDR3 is CASSSGQWYQETQYF. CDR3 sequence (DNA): TGTGCCAGCAGCTCCGGACAGTGGTACCAAGAGACCCAGTACTTC.

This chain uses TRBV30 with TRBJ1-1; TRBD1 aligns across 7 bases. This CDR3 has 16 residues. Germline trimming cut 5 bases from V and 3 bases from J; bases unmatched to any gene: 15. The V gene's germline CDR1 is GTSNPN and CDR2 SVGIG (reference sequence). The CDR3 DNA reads TGTGCCTGGCTGACAGGGCTGGGGAGTCTGTACACTGAAGCTTTCTTT. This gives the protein CAWLTGLGSLYTEAFF.

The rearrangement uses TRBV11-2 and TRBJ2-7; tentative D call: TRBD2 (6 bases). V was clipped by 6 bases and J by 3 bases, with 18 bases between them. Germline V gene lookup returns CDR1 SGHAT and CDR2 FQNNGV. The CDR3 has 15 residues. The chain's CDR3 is CASSTAGLPGYEQYF. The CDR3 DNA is TGTGCCAGCAGTACAGCGGGTCTGCCGGGCTACGAGCAGTACTTC.